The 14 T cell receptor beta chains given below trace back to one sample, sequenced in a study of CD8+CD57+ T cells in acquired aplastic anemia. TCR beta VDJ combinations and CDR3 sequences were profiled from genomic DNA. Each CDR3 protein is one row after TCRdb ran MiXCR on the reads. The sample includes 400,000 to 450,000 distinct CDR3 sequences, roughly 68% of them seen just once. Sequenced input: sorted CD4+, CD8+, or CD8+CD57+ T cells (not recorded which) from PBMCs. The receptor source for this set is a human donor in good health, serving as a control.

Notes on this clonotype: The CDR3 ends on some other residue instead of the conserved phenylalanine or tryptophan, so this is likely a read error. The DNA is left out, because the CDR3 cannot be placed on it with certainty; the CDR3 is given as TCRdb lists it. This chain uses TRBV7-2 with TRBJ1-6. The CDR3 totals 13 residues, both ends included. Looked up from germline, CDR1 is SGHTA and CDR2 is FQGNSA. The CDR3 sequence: CASSPPTSTPDQY.

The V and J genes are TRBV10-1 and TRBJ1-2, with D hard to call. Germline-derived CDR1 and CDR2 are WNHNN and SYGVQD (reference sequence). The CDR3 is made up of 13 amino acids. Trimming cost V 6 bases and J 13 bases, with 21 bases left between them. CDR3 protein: CASRVTPSNASTF. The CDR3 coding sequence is TGCGCCAGCAGAGTGACACCTAGTAATGCCTCCACCTTC.

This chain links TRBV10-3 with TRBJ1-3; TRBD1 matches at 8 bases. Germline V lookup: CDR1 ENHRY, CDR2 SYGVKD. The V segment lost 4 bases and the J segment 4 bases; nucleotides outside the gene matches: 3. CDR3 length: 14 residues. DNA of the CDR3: TGTGCCATCAGTGCGGACAGGGACGGAAACACCATATATTTT. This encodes CAISADRDGNTIYF.

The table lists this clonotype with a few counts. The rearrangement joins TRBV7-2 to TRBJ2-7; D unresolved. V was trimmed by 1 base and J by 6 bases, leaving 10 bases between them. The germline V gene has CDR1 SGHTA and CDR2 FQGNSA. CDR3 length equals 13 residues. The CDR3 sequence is CASSLGEDVEQYF. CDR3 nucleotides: TGTGCCAGCAGCTTAGGCGAGGATGTCGAGCAGTACTTC.

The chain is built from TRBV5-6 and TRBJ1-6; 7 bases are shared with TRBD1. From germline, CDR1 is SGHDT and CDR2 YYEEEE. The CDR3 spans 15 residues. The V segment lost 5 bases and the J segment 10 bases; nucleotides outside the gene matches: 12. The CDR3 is CASRLDRRDESPLHF. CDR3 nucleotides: TGTGCCAGCAGACTGGACAGGAGGGATGAGTCACCCCTCCACTTT.

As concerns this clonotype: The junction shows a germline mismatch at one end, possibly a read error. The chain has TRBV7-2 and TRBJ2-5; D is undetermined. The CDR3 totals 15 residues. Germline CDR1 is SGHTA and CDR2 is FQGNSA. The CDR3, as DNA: TGTGCCGGCAGCTTAGTCGGACGTCAAGAAGAGACCCAGTACTTC. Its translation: CAGSLVGRQEETQYF. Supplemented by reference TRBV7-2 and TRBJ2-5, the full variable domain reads GAGVSQSPSNKVTEKGKDVELRCDPISGHTALYWYRQSLGQGLEFLIYFQGNSAPDKSGLPSDRFSAERTGGSVSTLTIQRTQQEDSAVYLCAGSLVGRQEETQYFGPGTRLLVL.

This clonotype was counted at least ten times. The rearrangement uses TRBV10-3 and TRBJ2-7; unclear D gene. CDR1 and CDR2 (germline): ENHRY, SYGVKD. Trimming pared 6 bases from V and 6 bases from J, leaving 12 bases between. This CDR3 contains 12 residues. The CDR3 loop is CAISEVMGEQYF. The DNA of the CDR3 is TGTGCCATCAGCGAAGTAATGGGCGAGCAGTACTTC.

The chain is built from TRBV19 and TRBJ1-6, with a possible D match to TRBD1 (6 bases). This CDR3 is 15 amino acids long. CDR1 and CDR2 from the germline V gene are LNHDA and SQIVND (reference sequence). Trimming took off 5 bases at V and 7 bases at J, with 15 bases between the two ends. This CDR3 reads CASSLQGLVNSPLHF. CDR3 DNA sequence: TGTGCCAGTAGTCTTCAGGGGTTAGTGAATTCACCCCTCCACTTT.

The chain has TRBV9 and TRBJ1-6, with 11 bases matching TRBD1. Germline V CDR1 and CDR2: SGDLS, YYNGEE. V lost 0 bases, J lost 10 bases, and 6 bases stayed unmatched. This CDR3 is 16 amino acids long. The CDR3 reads CASSVAGQGEVSPLHF. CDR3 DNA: TGTGCCAGCAGCGTAGCGGGACAGGGGGAAGTATCACCCCTCCACTTT.

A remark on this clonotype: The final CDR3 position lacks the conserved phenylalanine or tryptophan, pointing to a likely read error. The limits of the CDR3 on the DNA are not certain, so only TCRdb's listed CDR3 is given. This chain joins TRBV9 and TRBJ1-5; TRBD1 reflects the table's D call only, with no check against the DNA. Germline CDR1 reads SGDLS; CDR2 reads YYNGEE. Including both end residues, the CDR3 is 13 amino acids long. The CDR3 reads CASSVIAGSEWAV.

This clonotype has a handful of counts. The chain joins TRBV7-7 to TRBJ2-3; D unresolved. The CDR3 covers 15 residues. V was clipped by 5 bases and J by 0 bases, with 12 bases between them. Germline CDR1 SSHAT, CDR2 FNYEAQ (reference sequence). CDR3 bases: TGTGCCAGCAGCCCTGGACCATTCAGCACAGATACGCAGTATTTT. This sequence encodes CASSPGPFSTDTQYF. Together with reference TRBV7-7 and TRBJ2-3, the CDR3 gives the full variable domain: GAGVSQSPRYKVTKRGQDVTLRCDPISSHATLYWYQQALGQGPEFLTYFNYEAQPDKSGLPSDRFSAERPEGSISTLTIQRTEQRDSAMYRCASSPGPFSTDTQYFGPGTRLTVL.

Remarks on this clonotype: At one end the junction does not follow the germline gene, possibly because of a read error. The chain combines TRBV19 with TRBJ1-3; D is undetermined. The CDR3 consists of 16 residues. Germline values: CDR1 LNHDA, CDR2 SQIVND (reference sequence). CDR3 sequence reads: CASSAGDTRAGNTFGF. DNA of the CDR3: TGTGCCAGTAGTGCTGGGGATACGCGGGCGGGAAACACCTTCGGGTTT.

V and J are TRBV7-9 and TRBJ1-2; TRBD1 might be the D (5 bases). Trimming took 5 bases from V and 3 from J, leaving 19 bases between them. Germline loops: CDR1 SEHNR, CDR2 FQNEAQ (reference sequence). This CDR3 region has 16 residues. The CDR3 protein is CASSRGGAAADYGYTF. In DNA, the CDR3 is TGTGCCAGCAGCCGGGGGGGTGCGGCTGCCGACTATGGCTACACCTTC.

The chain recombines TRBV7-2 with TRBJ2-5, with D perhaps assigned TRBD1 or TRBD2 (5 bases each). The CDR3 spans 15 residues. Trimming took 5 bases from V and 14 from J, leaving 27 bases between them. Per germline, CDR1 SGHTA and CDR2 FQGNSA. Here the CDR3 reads CASSRAGTGSRQPYF. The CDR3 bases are TGTGCCAGCAGCCGCGCCGGGACGGGGTCACGTCAGCCCTACTTC.